This entry describes one T cell receptor beta chain. Its specificity is not known. Runs used v3.0 of the immunoSEQ assay and were done at survey level. Sequenced by immunoSEQ multiplex PCR; TCRdb stores in-frame clones only, minus some. This table has over 20,000 clones, roughly 87% appearing once. This entry is derived from a study of long-term antiretroviral therapy in people with HIV. Study at large: The 2015 recommendation for immediate ART came about a decade after the earliest samples.

Looked up from germline, CDR1 is SGHAT and CDR2 is FQNNGV. The CDR3 runs 14 residues. V was trimmed by 6 bases and J by 4 bases, leaving 14 bases between them. General study points: Dominant in the repertoire at all time points were clones expanded before ART. The range of CDR3 lengths in HIV repertoires proved narrower than that found in controls.

This TCR came from a man aged 50 to 59 with HIV. The V call is TRBV11-2, the J call TRBJ2-3; D may be TRBD1 (6 bases). The sequencing here drew on unsorted PBMCs, taken 0.4 years after starting antiretroviral therapy. The CDR3 here is CASSRTKGADTQYF. The CDR3 DNA reads TGTGCCAGCAGTCGAACCAAGGGGGCAGATACGCAGTATTTT.